This T cell receptor beta chain was sequenced in a study of T cell responses to AZD1222 COVID-19 vaccine. The study's findings and limits: Breadth and depth of Spike-specific TCRs rose after two AZD1222 doses.

Comments on this clone: Its antigen remains unidentified.

Data came from immunoSEQ multiplex PCR; TCRdb stores just in-frame clones and leaves some out. The sample lists 150,000 or so clones; 90% to 95% were seen once. The CDR3 consists of 12 residues. The V and J ends lost 4 bases and 3 bases, in that order; junction bases with no gene match: 0. Germline-derived CDR1 and CDR2 are LNHDA and SQIVND (reference sequence). This receptor was identified in an adult in good health. This sample comprised peripheral blood, obtained on day 0 of AZD1222 vaccination. The chain employs TRBV19 and TRBJ2-7, with TRBD1 matching 7 bases. CDR3 DNA sequence: TGTGCCAGTAGTAGGGACAGCTACGAGCAGTACTTC. Translated, it gives CASSRDSYEQYF.